This T cell receptor beta chain is drawn from a study of spatial heterogeneity in lung cancer. Study in general: Every unique TCR and UMI combination, on average, appeared more than ten times in raw reads.

In TCRdb, the 5' RACE reads were re-called with MiXCR into one record per CDR3 protein. Of some 32,000 distinct CDR3 sequences in the sample, over 9.5% are singletons; the top ten hold 25% to 35%. In its sample, this clonotype was seen many times. Time point indicated: blood at routine non-recurrence follow-up after resection. Sequencing covered unsorted whole RNA taken from tumor, nontumor lung or frozen PBMC. The CDR3 is 14 amino acids. CDR1 ENHRY and CDR2 SYGVKD come from the germline V gene. Trimming cost V 4 bases and J 2 bases; bases outside gene matches: 4. This sample comprised PBMCs, obtained at follow-up. This chain uses TRBV10-3 with TRBJ2-7, with 8 bases aligning to TRBD2. This receptor was taken from a female donor with early-stage non-small cell lung cancer. Written as DNA, the CDR3 is TGTGCCATCAGTGGAACCGGGGGGGCCTACGAGCAGTACTTC. The encoded protein is CAISGTGGAYEQYF.